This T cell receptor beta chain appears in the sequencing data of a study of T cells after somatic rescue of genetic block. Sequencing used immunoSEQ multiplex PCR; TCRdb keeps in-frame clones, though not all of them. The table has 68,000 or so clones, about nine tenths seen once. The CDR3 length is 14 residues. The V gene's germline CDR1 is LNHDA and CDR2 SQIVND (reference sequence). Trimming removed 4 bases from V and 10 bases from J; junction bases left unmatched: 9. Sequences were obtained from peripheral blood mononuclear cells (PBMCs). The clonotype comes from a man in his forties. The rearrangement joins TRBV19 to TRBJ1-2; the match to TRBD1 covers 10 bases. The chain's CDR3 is CASSTRDRGQVYTF. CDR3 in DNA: TGTGCCAGTAGTACCCGGGACAGGGGACAGGTCTACACCTTC.